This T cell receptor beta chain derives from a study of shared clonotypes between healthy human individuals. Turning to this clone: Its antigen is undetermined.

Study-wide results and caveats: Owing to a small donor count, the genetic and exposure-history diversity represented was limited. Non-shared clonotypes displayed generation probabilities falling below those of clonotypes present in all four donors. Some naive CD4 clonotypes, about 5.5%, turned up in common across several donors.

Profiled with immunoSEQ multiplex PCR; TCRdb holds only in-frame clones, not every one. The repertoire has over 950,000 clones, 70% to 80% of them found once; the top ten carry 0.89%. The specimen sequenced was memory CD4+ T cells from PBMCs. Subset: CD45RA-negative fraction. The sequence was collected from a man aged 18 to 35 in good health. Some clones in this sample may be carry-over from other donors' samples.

The CDR3 spells CASSPTSGAGELFF. In DNA, the CDR3 is TGTGCCAGCAGCCCAACTAGCGGGGCCGGGGAGCTGTTTTTT. The chain employs TRBV7-7 and TRBJ2-2; 10 nucleotides agree with TRBD2. The CDR3 loop spans 14 amino acids. J gave up 6 bases and V 5 bases, and 3 bases lay outside the gene matches. The germline CDR1 and CDR2 sequences are SSHAT and FNYEAQ (reference sequence).